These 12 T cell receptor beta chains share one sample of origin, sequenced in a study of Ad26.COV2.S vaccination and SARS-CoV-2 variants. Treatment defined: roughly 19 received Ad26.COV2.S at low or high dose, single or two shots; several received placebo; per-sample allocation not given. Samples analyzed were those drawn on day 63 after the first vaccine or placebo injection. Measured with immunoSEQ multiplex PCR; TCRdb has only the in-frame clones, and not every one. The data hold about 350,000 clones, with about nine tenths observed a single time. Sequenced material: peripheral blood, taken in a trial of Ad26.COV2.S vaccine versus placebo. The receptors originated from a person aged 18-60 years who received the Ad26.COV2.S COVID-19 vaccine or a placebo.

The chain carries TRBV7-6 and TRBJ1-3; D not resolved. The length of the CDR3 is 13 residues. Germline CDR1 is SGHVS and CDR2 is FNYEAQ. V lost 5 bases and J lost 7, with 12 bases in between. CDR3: CASSPPGSNTIYF. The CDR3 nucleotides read TGTGCCAGCAGCCCACCGGGCAGCAACACCATATATTTT.

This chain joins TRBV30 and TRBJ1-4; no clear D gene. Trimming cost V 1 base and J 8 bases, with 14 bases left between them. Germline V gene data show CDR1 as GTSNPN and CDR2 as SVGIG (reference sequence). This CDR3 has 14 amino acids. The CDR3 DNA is TGTGCCTGGAGTGGTGGAAGGCTGTGGGAAAAACTGTTTTTT. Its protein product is CAWSGGRLWEKLFF.

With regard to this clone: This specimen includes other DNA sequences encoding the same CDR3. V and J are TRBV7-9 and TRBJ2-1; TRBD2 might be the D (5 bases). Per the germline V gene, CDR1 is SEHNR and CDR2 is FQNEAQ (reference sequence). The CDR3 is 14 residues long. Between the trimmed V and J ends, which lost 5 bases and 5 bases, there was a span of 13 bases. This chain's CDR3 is CASSLEGSNNEQFF. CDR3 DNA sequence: TGTGCCAGCAGCCTAGAGGGCAGCAACAATGAGCAGTTCTTC.

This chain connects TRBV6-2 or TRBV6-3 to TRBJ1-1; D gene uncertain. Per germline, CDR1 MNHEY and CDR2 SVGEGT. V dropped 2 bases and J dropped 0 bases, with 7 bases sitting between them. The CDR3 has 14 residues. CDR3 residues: CASSYRELNTEAFF. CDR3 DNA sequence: TGTGCCAGCAGTTACAGGGAGCTGAACACTGAAGCTTTCTTT.

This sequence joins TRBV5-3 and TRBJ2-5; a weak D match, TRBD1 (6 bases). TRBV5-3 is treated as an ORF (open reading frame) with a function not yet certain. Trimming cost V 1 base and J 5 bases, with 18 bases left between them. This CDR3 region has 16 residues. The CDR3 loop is CARSLKWGQKGETQYF. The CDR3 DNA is TGTGCCAGAAGCTTGAAATGGGGACAAAAGGGGGAGACCCAGTACTTC.

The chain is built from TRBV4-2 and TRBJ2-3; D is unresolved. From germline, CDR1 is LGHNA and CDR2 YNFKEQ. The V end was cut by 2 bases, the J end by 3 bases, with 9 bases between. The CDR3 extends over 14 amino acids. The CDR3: CASSQSEATDTQYF. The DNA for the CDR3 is TGTGCCAGCAGCCAAAGTGAGGCGACAGATACGCAGTATTTT.

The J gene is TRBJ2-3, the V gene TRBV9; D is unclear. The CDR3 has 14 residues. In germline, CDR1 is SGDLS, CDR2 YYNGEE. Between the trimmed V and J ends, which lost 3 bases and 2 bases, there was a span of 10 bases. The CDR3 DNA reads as TGTGCCAGCAGCGCCGACACACACACAGATACGCAGTATTTT. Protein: CASSADTHTDTQYF.

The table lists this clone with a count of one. The CDR3 DNA sequence: TGTGCCAGCAGCTACCGGACAGGGGGGGCCACTGAAGCTTTCTTT. It encodes CASSYRTGGATEAFF. The chain joins TRBV6-6 to TRBJ1-1; 10 bases line up with TRBD1. The CDR3 is 15 amino acids. Looked up from germline, CDR1 is MNHNY and CDR2 is SVGAGI (reference sequence). With V trimmed by 6 bases and J by 4 bases, 8 bases remained unmatched.

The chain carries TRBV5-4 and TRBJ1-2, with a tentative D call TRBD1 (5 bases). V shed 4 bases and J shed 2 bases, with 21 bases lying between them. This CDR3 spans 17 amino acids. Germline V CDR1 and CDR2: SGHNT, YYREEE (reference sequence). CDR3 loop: CASSLKFAGISNYGYTF. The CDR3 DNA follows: TGTGCCAGCAGCCTGAAGTTTGCAGGGATCTCCAACTATGGCTACACCTTC.

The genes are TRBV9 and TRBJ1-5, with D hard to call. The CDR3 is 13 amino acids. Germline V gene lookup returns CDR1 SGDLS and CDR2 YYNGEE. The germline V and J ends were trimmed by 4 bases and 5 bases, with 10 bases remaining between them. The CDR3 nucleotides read TGTGCCAGCAGCACTGACACGCATCAGCCCCAGCATTTT. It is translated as CASSTDTHQPQHF.

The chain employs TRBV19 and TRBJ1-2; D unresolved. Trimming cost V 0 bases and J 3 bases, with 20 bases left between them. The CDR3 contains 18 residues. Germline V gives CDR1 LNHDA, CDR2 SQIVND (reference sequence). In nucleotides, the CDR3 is TGTGCCAGTAGTATAGACCTAGAAGACGGATCTATAGACTATGGCTACACCTTC. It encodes CASSIDLEDGSIDYGYTF.

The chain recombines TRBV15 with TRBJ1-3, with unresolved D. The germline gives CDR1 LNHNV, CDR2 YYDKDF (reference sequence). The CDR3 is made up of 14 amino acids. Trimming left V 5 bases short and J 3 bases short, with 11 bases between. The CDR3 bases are TGTGCCACCAGCTGGGCCTCCGGTGGAAACACCATATATTTT. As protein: CATSWASGGNTIYF.